The source of this T cell receptor (beta chain) is a study of response to subunit inactivated influenza vaccine. The table lists this clonotype with a few counts. Germline trimming cut 2 bases from V and 7 bases from J; bases unmatched to any gene: 9. Germline V gene data show CDR1 as MNHEY and CDR2 as SVGAGI. CDR3 length: 18 amino acids. TCRdb re-called the RT-PCR reads through MiXCR, storing one row per CDR3 protein. The repertoire includes more than 500,000 distinct CDR3 sequences, approximately 10% of them detected once, and approximately 11% sits in the top ten. These data were likewise used in another study, on T cells expressing NK-cell markers. That paper notes: The cDNA for TCR beta came from 5'RACE template switching with UMIs. One of the eight sequenced donors was seronegative, whereas the other seven were HCMV-seropositive. In a group of 5 to 7 donors, dominant NKG2C+ clonotypes represented roughly 1.0-7.5% of CD8+ T cells.

Sequencing used PBMCs from blood, obtained on the day of vaccination. The rearrangement uses TRBV6-5 and TRBJ2-1; 15 positions agree with TRBD2. This receptor was obtained from a man aged 50-60 years who received an inactivated influenza vaccine. The CDR3: CASSYGTGLAGGPNEQFF. CDR3 in DNA: TGTGCCAGCAGTTACGGTACTGGACTAGCGGGGGGGCCTAATGAGCAGTTCTTC.